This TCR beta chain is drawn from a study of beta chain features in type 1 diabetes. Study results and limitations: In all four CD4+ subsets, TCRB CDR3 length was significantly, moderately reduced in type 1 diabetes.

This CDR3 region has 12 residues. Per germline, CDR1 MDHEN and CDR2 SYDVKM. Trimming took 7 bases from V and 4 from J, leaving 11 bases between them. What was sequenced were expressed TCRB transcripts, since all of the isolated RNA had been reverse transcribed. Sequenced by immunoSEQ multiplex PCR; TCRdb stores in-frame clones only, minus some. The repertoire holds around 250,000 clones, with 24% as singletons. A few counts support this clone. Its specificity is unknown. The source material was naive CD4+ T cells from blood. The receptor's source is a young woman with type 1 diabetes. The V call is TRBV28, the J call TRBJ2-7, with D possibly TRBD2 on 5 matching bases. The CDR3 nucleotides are TGTGCCAGCAAAGAGGGCCGTTACGAGCAGTACTTC. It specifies CASKEGRYEQYF.